This T cell receptor (beta chain) derives from a study of human CD8 memory T cell subsets. UMI-labeled 5' RACE produced the TCR beta libraries. TCRdb reprocessed the 5' RACE reads and stores each CDR3 protein as one record, lacking DNA. Here the sample table reports about 20,000 distinct CDR3 sequences. RNA originated from duplicate vials containing some 150,000 sorted CD8+ T cells per subset. Study-level findings and limits: Stem-like memory T cell repertoires seemed more diverse than precursor exhausted ones by Chao1 estimates.

As for this clonotype: Its matching antigen is unknown.

The clonotype originates from a human donor in good health. The material sequenced was CD8+ T cells from PBMCs.

The CDR3 spells CASSIDRERLLSYNEQFF. The chain combines TRBV19 with TRBJ2-1; TCRdb gives TRBD2 as the D gene, but with no DNA this cannot be confirmed. This CDR3 is 18 amino acids long. CDR1 and CDR2 from the germline V gene are LNHDA and SQIVND (reference sequence).